The 17 T cell receptor beta chains below all came from one sample that was sequenced in a study of CD8+CD57+ T cells in acquired aplastic anemia. Genomic DNA, serving as template, underwent TCR beta VDJ and CDR3 profiling. TCRdb fed the reads into MiXCR, producing one record per CDR3 protein. This sample has 250,000 to 300,000 distinct CDR3 sequences; roughly 50% occur once, and the top ten carry around 7.6%. Sample: sorted CD4+, CD8+, or CD8+CD57+ T cells (not recorded which) from PBMCs. The receptor source for this set is a human donor with severe aplastic anemia or a healthy control (not recorded which).

The sample holds a few counts of this clonotype. The chain links TRBV9 to TRBJ2-2; 9 bases map to TRBD1. J lost 6 bases, V lost 1 base, and 10 bases had no gene match. Germline V gene data show CDR1 as SGDLS and CDR2 as YYNGEE. The CDR3 runs to 17 residues. CDR3: CASSVKPGQGRAGELFF. DNA for the CDR3: TGTGCCAGCAGCGTAAAGCCGGGACAGGGAAGGGCCGGGGAGCTGTTTTTT.

This clonotype was counted a few times. The V and J genes are TRBV20-1 and TRBJ1-2; TRBD1 matches 7 bases. Germline trimming cut 3 bases from V and 7 bases from J; bases unmatched to any gene: 11. The V gene's germline CDR1 is DFQATT and CDR2 SNEGSKA (reference sequence). The CDR3 spans 14 residues. The CDR3 coding sequence is TGCAGTGCTAGTGGGACCCCAGGGGGGGGTGGCTACACCTTC. It translates to CSASGTPGGGGYTF.

The chain uses TRBV5-1 and TRBJ1-1, with D perhaps TRBD1 (6 bases). The germline V and J ends were trimmed by 5 bases and 3 bases, with 14 bases remaining between them. CDR1 is SGHRS, CDR2 YFSETQ, per germline. The CDR3 is 14 residues long. This CDR3 reads CASRAGGRYTEAFF. The CDR3 DNA is TGCGCCAGCAGAGCCGGGGGCCGTTACACTGAAGCTTTCTTT. The full variable domain, completed using reference TRBV5-1 and TRBJ1-1, is KAGVTQTPRYLIKTRGQQVTLSCSPISGHRSVSWYQQTPGQGLQFLFEYFSETQRNKGNFPGRFSGRQFSNSRSEMNVSTLELGDSALYLCASRAGGRYTEAFFGQGTRLTVV.

The chain carries TRBV11-1 and TRBJ2-7; a weak D match, TRBD2 (6 bases). CDR3 length: 15 residues. Germline lookup yields CDR1 SGHAT and CDR2 FQDESV (reference sequence). V was cut by 5 bases and J by 2 bases, with 16 bases left in between. CDR3 nucleotide sequence: TGTGCCAGCAGCCTCGCCTGGGGGGAAACCTACGAGCAGTACTTC. Residues: CASSLAWGETYEQYF.

The chain combines TRBV7-2 with TRBJ2-3; D gene uncertain. This CDR3 is built from 15 residues. Trimming cost V 3 bases and J 4 bases, with 14 bases left between them. CDR1 and CDR2 (germline): SGHTA, FQGNSA. The CDR3 here is CASSLKNRSPDTQYF. CDR3 DNA: TGTGCCAGCAGCTTGAAAAATAGATCCCCAGATACGCAGTATTTT. The full variable domain, completed using reference TRBV7-2 and TRBJ2-3, is GAGVSQSPSNKVTEKGKDVELRCDPISGHTALYWYRQSLGQGLEFLIYFQGNSAPDKSGLPSDRFSAERTGGSVSTLTIQRTQQEDSAVYLCASSLKNRSPDTQYFGPGTRLTVL.

CDR3 residues: CSSGSTDTQYF. DNA of the CDR3: TGCAGCTCGGGGAGCACAGATACGCAGTATTTT. The chain couples TRBV29-1 to TRBJ2-3; possible D gene TRBD2, 5 bases. The CDR3 sequence is 11 residues long. The germline V gene has CDR1 SQVTM and CDR2 ANQGSEA. Trimming removed 8 bases at V and 0 bases at J, with 6 bases between.

The chain uses TRBV5-1 and TRBJ1-4, with D uncertain. The germline V gene has CDR1 SGHRS and CDR2 YFSETQ. The V end lost 3 bases, the J end lost 2 bases, and 11 bases lay between the germline ends. This CDR3 comprises 15 residues. CDR3: CASSSGRVTNEKLFF. The CDR3 DNA is TGCGCCAGCAGCTCTGGGCGGGTCACTAATGAAAAACTGTTTTTT.

CDR3 nucleotides: TGTGCCAGCAGCTTAGACCCCGGACTAGCGGGCTCCTACAATGAGCAGTTCTTC. Translating gives CASSLDPGLAGSYNEQFF. The gene calls are TRBV7-2 and TRBJ2-1, with 11 nucleotides matching TRBD2. CDR1 and CDR2 from the germline V gene are SGHTA and FQGNSA. The CDR3 contains 18 residues. V shed 1 base, J shed 0 bases, and the junction held 5 bases outside the gene matches.

Only a few counts were recorded for this clonotype. V and J are TRBV7-2 and TRBJ1-2; D remains ambiguous. Germline lookup yields CDR1 SGHTA and CDR2 FQGNSA. V shed 2 bases and J shed 6 bases, with 13 bases lying between them. The CDR3 covers 14 residues. Written as DNA, the CDR3 is TGTGCCAGCAGCTTAATGTTGTCAGCAGATGGCTACACCTTC. It specifies CASSLMLSADGYTF. Combining the CDR3 with reference TRBV7-2 and TRBJ1-2 gives the whole variable domain GAGVSQSPSNKVTEKGKDVELRCDPISGHTALYWYRQSLGQGLEFLIYFQGNSAPDKSGLPSDRFSAERTGGSVSTLTIQRTQQEDSAVYLCASSLMLSADGYTFGSGTRLTVV.

This clonotype was seen at least ten times. The V and J genes are TRBV9 and TRBJ2-5, with TRBD2 identical over 8 bases. Looked up from germline, CDR1 is SGDLS and CDR2 is YYNGEE. With V trimmed by 4 bases and J by 1 base, 3 bases remained unmatched. The CDR3 has 14 residues. DNA of the CDR3: TGTGCCAGCAGCCTCCTAGCGGGCCAAGAGACCCAGTACTTC. This encodes CASSLLAGQETQYF.

The chain recombines TRBV6-4 with TRBJ2-2; D remains ambiguous. The CDR3 totals 14 residues. The V end lost 0 bases, the J end lost 2 bases, and 4 bases lay between the germline ends. Germline V gene lookup returns CDR1 MRHNA and CDR2 SNTAGT. The CDR3, as DNA: TGTGCCAGCAGTGACTCGTACAACACCGGGGAGCTGTTTTTT. This translates into CASSDSYNTGELFF.

This clonotype was observed a handful of times. A junction boundary mismatches the germline segment, possibly from a read error. The J gene is TRBJ2-1, the V gene TRBV7-7; TRBD1 matches 8 bases. Germline lookup yields CDR1 SSHAT and CDR2 FNYEAQ (reference sequence). There are 15 residues in the CDR3. The CDR3 DNA follows: TGTGCTAGCAGTCAGGACAGGGCGAACTACAATGAGCAGTTCTTC. Its protein is CASSQDRANYNEQFF.

This clonotype has at least ten counts. This rearrangement joins TRBV12-5 to TRBJ2-5; 9 nucleotides line up with TRBD1. This CDR3 contains 13 residues. The V segment lost 4 bases and the J segment 4 bases; nucleotides outside the gene matches: 1. CDR1 and CDR2 (germline): LGHNT, FRNRAP. The CDR3 coding sequence is TGTGCTAGTGGTTCGGACAGGGGAGAGACCCAGTACTTC. Protein product: CASGSDRGETQYF.

The gene calls are TRBV5-5 and TRBJ2-5; the match to TRBD2 covers 7 bases. This CDR3 has 14 residues. Per the germline V gene, CDR1 is SGHKS and CDR2 is YYEKEE (reference sequence). V was pared by 2 bases and J by 7 bases, with 8 bases of the junction left unmatched. CDR3 DNA: TGTGCCAGCAGCTTAGGCGGGGAGCGGGGGACCCAGTACTTC. Translated, it gives CASSLGGERGTQYF.

This sequence joins TRBV7-9 and TRBJ2-7; 7 positions agree with TRBD1. The CDR3 totals 14 residues. Germline V gene sequence: CDR1 SEHNR, CDR2 FQNEAQ (reference sequence). V lost 5 bases and J lost 6; bases outside the gene matches: 10. CDR3 in amino acids: CASSTGASVGEQYF. The CDR3 nucleotides read TGTGCCAGCAGCACAGGGGCGTCCGTAGGCGAGCAGTACTTC.

The V gene is TRBV20-1, the J gene TRBJ2-7; 9 bases are a match to TRBD1. J was trimmed by 5 bases and V by 6 bases; bases with no gene match: 8. The germline CDR1 and CDR2 sequences are DFQATT and SNEGSKA (reference sequence). The CDR3 runs to 13 residues. The CDR3 sequence is CSANRGLTDEQYF. The CDR3 DNA sequence: TGCAGTGCCAACAGGGGGCTAACGGACGAGCAGTACTTC.

This clonotype was detected many times. The CDR3 protein is CASSLGGNQAETQYF. The DNA for the CDR3 is TGCGCCAGCAGCTTGGGAGGGAATCAAGCAGAGACCCAGTACTTC. This rearrangement joins TRBV5-1 to TRBJ2-5; D is possibly TRBD2 (5 bases). V shed 0 bases and J shed 4 bases, with 13 bases lying between them. The CDR3 contains 15 residues. Per the germline V gene, CDR1 is SGHRS and CDR2 is YFSETQ. The variable domain in full, completed from reference TRBV5-1 and TRBJ2-5, reads KAGVTQTPRYLIKTRGQQVTLSCSPISGHRSVSWYQQTPGQGLQFLFEYFSETQRNKGNFPGRFSGRQFSNSRSEMNVSTLELGDSALYLCASSLGGNQAETQYFGPGTRLLVL.